What follows are 29 T cell receptor beta chains derived from one specimen sequenced in a study of blood T cell repertoires in COVID-19. Clones were read by immunoSEQ multiplex PCR, and TCRdb kept only the in-frame ones, dropping some. The repertoire holds some 170,000 clones, 80% to 90% seen once, with over 12% in the top ten. The sample taken for sequencing was PBMCs or T cells enriched from blood (not recorded which). Source of these receptors: a man over 45 who had recovered from COVID-19.

V gene TRBV5-1 combines with J gene TRBJ1-4, with D uncertain. The CDR3 length is 14 residues. Trimming took off 0 bases at V and 3 bases at J, with 6 bases between the two ends. Looked up from germline, CDR1 is SGHRS and CDR2 is YFSETQ. The CDR3 sequence: CASSLGGPNEKLFF. DNA for the CDR3: TGCGCCAGCAGCTTGGGAGGGCCTAATGAAAAACTGTTTTTT.

The rearrangement joins TRBV12-3 or TRBV12-4 to TRBJ2-7; D is possibly TRBD2 (6 bases). The CDR3 loop spans 13 amino acids. Trimming removed 7 bases from V and 2 bases from J, with 12 bases in between. The DNA of the CDR3 is TGTGCCAGCACTGCCGGAGGGGCCTACGAGCAGTACTTC. Its protein is CASTAGGAYEQYF.

This sequence joins TRBV6-5 and TRBJ1-2, with 9 bases identical to TRBD1. J was trimmed by 4 bases and V by 7 bases; bases with no gene match: 10. Germline-derived CDR1 and CDR2 are MNHEY and SVGAGI. The CDR3 is 15 residues long. The CDR3 region has the DNA TGTGCCAGCACCCGGACAGGGGTCCGTAGCTATGGCTACACCTTC. Amino acids: CASTRTGVRSYGYTF.

The chain couples TRBV20-1 to TRBJ1-4; D uncertain. V lost 6 bases and J 8 bases, leaving 7 bases between the germline ends. Germline lookup yields CDR1 DFQATT and CDR2 SNEGSKA (reference sequence). The CDR3 has 10 amino acids. The CDR3 DNA follows: TGCAGTGCCCGTCTAGAAAAACTGTTTTTT. It encodes CSARLEKLFF.

The chain uses TRBV2 and TRBJ1-1; 7 bases agree with TRBD1. CDR3 length: 13 amino acids. Germline CDR1 and CDR2: SNHLY and FYNNEI. With 10 bases clipped from V and 1 base from J, the junction kept 6 bases outside the gene matches. CDR3 coding DNA: TGTGCCACTTACTCAGGGGGGAACACTGAAGCTTTCTTT. It encodes CATYSGGNTEAFF.

This chain links TRBV5-6 with TRBJ1-2; D is possibly TRBD1 (6 bases). CDR1 is SGHDT, CDR2 YYEEEE, per germline. The CDR3 runs 14 residues. V shed 0 bases and J shed 4 bases, with 10 bases lying between them. CDR3 DNA: TGTGCCAGCAGCTTGGTGCAGGGGTCCTATGGCTACACCTTC. Its translation: CASSLVQGSYGYTF.

CDR3 sequence (DNA): TGTGCCAGCAGCGGAAGGACAACTAACTATGGCTACACCTTC. The encoded protein is CASSGRTTNYGYTF. V usage is TRBV9 and J usage is TRBJ1-2, with D perhaps matching TRBD1 (5 bases). This CDR3 has 14 amino acids. Looked up from germline, CDR1 is SGDLS and CDR2 is YYNGEE. Trimming took off 3 bases at V and 0 bases at J, with 9 bases between the two ends.

The chain is built from TRBV5-4 and TRBJ2-5; unclear D gene. V was pared by 0 bases and J by 1 base, with 13 bases between. Germline CDR1 and CDR2: SGHNT and YYREEE (reference sequence). The CDR3 has 16 residues. Here the CDR3 DNA reads TGTGCCAGCAGCTTGGTAGGTCTGGGCTCCCAAGAGACCCAGTACTTC. Protein sequence: CASSLVGLGSQETQYF.

This chain joins TRBV6-5 and TRBJ1-6; D may be TRBD1 (6 bases). The length of the CDR3 is 16 residues. Germline lookup yields CDR1 MNHEY and CDR2 SVGAGI. The ends were cut back, 4 bases at V and 7 bases at J, with 17 bases in the middle. The CDR3 reads CASSSSLQGRNSPLHF. The CDR3 nucleotides are TGTGCCAGCAGTTCCTCTTTACAGGGTCGCAATTCACCCCTCCACTTT.

J is TRBJ1-2 and V is TRBV6-5; D may be TRBD1 (6 bases). The CDR3 loop spans 14 amino acids. Germline V lookup: CDR1 MNHEY, CDR2 SVGAGI. Trimming cost V 6 bases and J 4 bases, with 15 bases left between them. The CDR3 sequence is CASSRDKESYGYTF. In DNA, the CDR3 is TGTGCCAGCAGCCGGGACAAGGAGAGCTATGGCTACACCTTC.

This chain joins TRBV9 and TRBJ2-2, with a possible D match to TRBD1 (5 bases). The ends were cut back, 3 bases at V and 5 bases at J, with 11 bases in the middle. Looked up from germline, CDR1 is SGDLS and CDR2 is YYNGEE. This CDR3 comprises 14 residues. The CDR3: CASSDRQGTGELFF. The DNA for the CDR3 is TGTGCCAGCAGCGACCGTCAGGGTACCGGGGAGCTGTTTTTT.

This chain joins TRBV29-1 and TRBJ1-2; no clear D. CDR3 size: 10 residues. The V end was cut by 1 base, the J end by 13 bases, with 10 bases between. The V gene's germline CDR1 is SQVTM and CDR2 ANQGSEA. The CDR3 protein is CSVEGREVTF. CDR3 nucleotide sequence: TGCAGCGTTGAAGGGAGGGAGGTCACCTTC.

V and J are TRBV10-3 and TRBJ1-5; perhaps TRBD1 as D (5 bases). V was trimmed by 4 bases and J by 1 base, leaving 14 bases between them. This CDR3 has 16 residues. The germline V gene encodes CDR1 ENHRY and CDR2 SYGVKD. The CDR3 bases are TGTGCCATCAGTGTGGGCAGGGTCGAAAGCAATCAGCCCCAGCATTTT. It codes for CAISVGRVESNQPQHF.

Turning to this clone: A junction end diverges from the germline sequence, so it may reflect a read error. J is TRBJ2-2 and V is TRBV9, with TRBD2 identical over 9 bases. CDR3 length equals 15 residues. CDR1 is SGDLS and CDR2 is YYNGEE in the germline V gene. CDR3 region: CARSVGGGATGELFF. As DNA, the CDR3 is TGTGCCCGCAGCGTGGGCGGGGGGGCCACCGGGGAGCTGTTTTTT.

This chain connects TRBV28 to TRBJ1-4; D unresolved. Germline loops: CDR1 MDHEN, CDR2 SYDVKM. The CDR3 loop spans 15 amino acids. Trimming cost V 6 bases and J 7 bases, with 18 bases left between them. The CDR3 region is CASSHVRRGGEKLFF. CDR3 coding DNA: TGTGCCAGCAGCCACGTTCGACGGGGAGGTGAAAAACTGTTTTTT.

The chain is built from TRBV30 and TRBJ1-1, with 8 bases identical to TRBD1. The trim removed 5 bases at V and 4 bases at J, leaving 3 bases unmatched. The CDR3 spans 12 residues. The germline CDR1 and CDR2 sequences are GTSNPN and SVGIG (reference sequence). The CDR3 nucleotides are TGTGCCTGGGACAGGGGAGGCACTGAAGCTTTCTTT. It yields the protein CAWDRGGTEAFF.

The sample holds one count of this clone. The rearrangement links TRBV4-1 to TRBJ2-7, with 8 positions matching TRBD1. V was pared by 0 bases and J by 6 bases, with 4 bases of the junction left unmatched. The CDR3 runs to 14 residues. CDR1 MGHRA and CDR2 YSYEKL come from the germline V gene. The CDR3 bases are TGCGCCAGCAGCCAAGACGGACAGGGTCGCGAGCAGTACTTC. It yields the protein CASSQDGQGREQYF.

This chain uses TRBV28 with TRBJ1-1; TRBD1 agrees at 8 bases. CDR1 MDHEN and CDR2 SYDVKM come from the germline V gene. V dropped 10 bases and J dropped 5; count of bases not matched to a gene: 18. This CDR3 comprises 16 residues. In DNA, the CDR3 is TGTGCCACTCGACCCGGGACAGGAAGAGGTTTGACTGAAGCTTTCTTT. It codes for CATRPGTGRGLTEAFF.

The V call is TRBV18, the J call TRBJ1-4; 7 bases agree with TRBD1. CDR3 length: 16 residues. After removal of 3 bases from V and 0 bases from J, the junction contained 4 bases not matched to a gene. Germline-derived CDR1 and CDR2 are KGHSH and LQKENI. The CDR3 sequence is CASSPTGIATNEKLFF. CDR3 nucleotide sequence: TGTGCCAGCTCACCGACAGGGATTGCAACTAATGAAAAACTGTTTTTT.

V gene TRBV5-1 combines with J gene TRBJ2-2, with 8 bases fitting TRBD2. Trimming removed 0 bases from V and 6 bases from J; junction bases left unmatched: 10. The CDR3 runs 17 residues. CDR1 is SGHRS and CDR2 is YFSETQ in the germline V gene. CDR3 sequence reads: CASSLDATGTSSGELFF. In nucleotides, the CDR3 is TGCGCCAGCAGCTTGGACGCGACCGGGACTAGTTCCGGGGAGCTGTTTTTT.

This clone was counted a single time. The gene calls are TRBV18 and TRBJ1-5; 8 bases match TRBD1. The CDR3 length is 14 residues. Germline lookup yields CDR1 KGHSH and CDR2 LQKENI. The ends lost 8 bases at V and 1 base at J; junction bases unmatched: 4. The CDR3 sequence is CASRTGISNQPQHF. The CDR3 nucleotides are TGTGCCAGCCGGACAGGGATAAGCAATCAGCCCCAGCATTTT.

This clone was detected only once. The chain combines TRBV20-1 with TRBJ2-7; weak D call: TRBD2 (5 bases). Trimming cost V 6 bases and J 5 bases, with 11 bases left between them. The CDR3 runs to 11 residues. Germline-derived CDR1 and CDR2 are DFQATT and SNEGSKA (reference sequence). The CDR3 region is CSALWGDEQYF. CDR3 nucleotide sequence: TGCAGTGCCCTATGGGGAGACGAGCAGTACTTC.

The V gene is TRBV6-1, the J gene TRBJ1-5; 7 bases match TRBD1. After removal of 6 bases from V and 2 bases from J, the junction contained 10 bases not matched to a gene. CDR1 MNHNS and CDR2 SASEGT come from the germline V gene. CDR3 length: 16 residues. The CDR3 DNA reads as TGTGCCAGCAGGGAAATACAGGGGCGCGGCAATCAGCCCCAGCATTTT. It translates to CASREIQGRGNQPQHF.

To note about this clone: This specimen includes other DNA sequences encoding the same CDR3. The chain uses TRBV6-1 and TRBJ1-1, with TRBD1 identical over 7 bases. V lost 1 base to trimming and J lost 3 bases; unmatched junction nucleotides: 2. In germline, CDR1 is MNHNS, CDR2 SASEGT. The CDR3 sequence is 14 residues long. The CDR3 loop is CASSEDRGDTEAFF. CDR3 nucleotide sequence: TGTGCCAGCAGTGAAGACAGGGGAGACACTGAAGCTTTCTTT.

The chain employs TRBV18 and TRBJ1-2, with TRBD1 identical over 10 bases. Trimming cost V 3 bases and J 8 bases; bases outside gene matches: 9. Germline V gives CDR1 KGHSH, CDR2 LQKENI. CDR3 length: 15 amino acids. The CDR3, as DNA: TGTGCCAGCTCACCCCTAGACAGGGGGCGAGAGGGCTACACCTTC. This translates into CASSPLDRGREGYTF. The variable domain in full, completed from reference TRBV18 and TRBJ1-2, reads NAGVMQNPRHLVRRRGQEARLRCSPMKGHSHVYWYRQLPEEGLKFMVYLQKENIIDESGMPKERFSAEFPKEGPSILRIQQVVRGDSAAYFCASSPLDRGREGYTFGSGTRLTVV.

This clone was found many times. CDR3 sequence reads: CASRGTASSNTGELFF. CDR3 sequence (DNA): TGTGCCAGCAGGGGGACAGCGTCCTCAAACACCGGGGAGCTGTTTTTT. The chain combines TRBV28 with TRBJ2-2; 7 bases are a match to TRBD1. Germline CDR1 and CDR2: MDHEN and SYDVKM. The ends lost 6 bases at V and 2 bases at J; junction bases unmatched: 9. The CDR3 sequence is 16 residues long. The whole variable domain, remainder taken from reference TRBV28 and TRBJ2-2, is DVKVTQSSRYLVKRTGEKVFLECVQDMDHENMFWYRQDPGLGLRLIYFSYDVKMKEKGDIPEGYSVSREKKERFSLILESASTNQTSMYLCASRGTASSNTGELFFGEGSRLTVL.

The rearrangement uses TRBV24-1 and TRBJ2-7; D gene uncertain. The CDR3 contains 15 residues. V was cut by 3 bases and J by 3 bases, with 14 bases left in between. CDR1 and CDR2 from the germline V gene are KGHDR and SFDVKD. The CDR3, as DNA: TGTGCCACCAGTGATCCGCGACATGGTAGCTACGAGCAGTACTTC. Protein sequence: CATSDPRHGSYEQYF.

This rearrangement joins TRBV11-3 to TRBJ1-1; TRBD1 agrees at 8 bases. CDR1 SGHNT and CDR2 YENEEA come from the germline V gene. J gave up 1 base and V 4 bases, and 2 bases lay outside the gene matches. CDR3 length: 14 residues. CDR3 residues: CASSSGGPNTEAFF. In nucleotides, the CDR3 is TGTGCCAGCAGCTCAGGGGGCCCGAACACTGAAGCTTTCTTT.

V usage is TRBV13 and J usage is TRBJ1-1, with D unclear. V shed 5 bases and J shed 5 bases, with 15 bases lying between them. CDR3 length: 14 residues. Germline CDR1 is PRHDT and CDR2 is FYEKMQ (reference sequence). In DNA, the CDR3 is TGTGCCAGCAGCCTTCCACCTGCGGGGACTGAAGCTTTCTTT. Translation: CASSLPPAGTEAFF.